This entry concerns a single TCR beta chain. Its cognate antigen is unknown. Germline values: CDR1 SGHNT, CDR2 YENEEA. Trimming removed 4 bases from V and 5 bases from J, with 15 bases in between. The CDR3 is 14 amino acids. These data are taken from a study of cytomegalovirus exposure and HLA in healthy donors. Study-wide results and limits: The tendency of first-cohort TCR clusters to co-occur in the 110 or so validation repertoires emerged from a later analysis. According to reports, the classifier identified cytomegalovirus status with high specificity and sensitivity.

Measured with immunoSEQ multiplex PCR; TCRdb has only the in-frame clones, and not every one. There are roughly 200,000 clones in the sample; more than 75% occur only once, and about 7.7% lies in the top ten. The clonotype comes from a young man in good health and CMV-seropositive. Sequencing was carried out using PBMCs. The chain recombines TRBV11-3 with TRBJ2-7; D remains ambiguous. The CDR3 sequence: CASSSVERSDEQYF. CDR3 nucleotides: TGTGCCAGCAGCTCAGTGGAGAGAAGCGACGAGCAGTACTTC. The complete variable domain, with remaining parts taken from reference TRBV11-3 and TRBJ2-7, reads EAGVVQSPRYKIIEKKQPVAFWCNPISGHNTLYWYLQNLGQGPELLIRYENEEAVDDSQLPKDRFSAERLKGVDSTLKIQPAELGDSAVYLCASSSVERSDEQYFGPGTRLTVT.